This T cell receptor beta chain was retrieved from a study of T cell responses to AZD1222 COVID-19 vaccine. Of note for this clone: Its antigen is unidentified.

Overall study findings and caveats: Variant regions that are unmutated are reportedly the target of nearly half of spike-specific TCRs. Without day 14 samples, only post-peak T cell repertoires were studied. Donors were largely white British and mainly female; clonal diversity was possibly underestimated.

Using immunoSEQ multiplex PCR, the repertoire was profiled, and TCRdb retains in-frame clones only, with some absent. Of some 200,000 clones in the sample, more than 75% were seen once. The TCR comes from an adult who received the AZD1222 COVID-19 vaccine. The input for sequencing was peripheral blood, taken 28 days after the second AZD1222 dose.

Here the CDR3 DNA reads TGTGCCAGTACACGAGACCAGTTTAACAATCAGCCCCAGCATTTT. This codes for CASTRDQFNNQPQHF. V is TRBV9 and J is TRBJ1-5; D unclear. Trimming removed 8 bases at V and 3 bases at J, with 18 bases between. This CDR3 spans 15 amino acids. Germline assignment: CDR1 SGDLS and CDR2 YYNGEE.